This T cell receptor beta chain stems from a study of shared clonotypes between healthy human individuals. Study-wide background: CD4 naive cells filled three plates per donor, CD4 memory three, CD8 naive two and CD8 memory one.

Trimming cost V 3 bases and J 4 bases; bases outside gene matches: 4. Per germline, CDR1 SNHLY and CDR2 FYNNEI. The CDR3 runs 14 residues. TCRdb keeps only in-frame clones here, not all; method: immunoSEQ multiplex PCR. The sample includes around 1.1 million clones, 78% of them seen just once. The sample comprised memory CD4+ T cells from PBMCs. The subset: CD45RA-negative fraction. This chain joins TRBV2 and TRBJ1-1, with 8 bases lining up with TRBD1. The origin of this receptor is a man aged 18 to 30 in good health. Some clones in this sample may be carry-over from other donors' samples. Here the CDR3 reads CASSETGVGTEAFF. The DNA for the CDR3 is TGTGCCAGCAGTGAGACAGGGGTGGGCACTGAAGCTTTCTTT.